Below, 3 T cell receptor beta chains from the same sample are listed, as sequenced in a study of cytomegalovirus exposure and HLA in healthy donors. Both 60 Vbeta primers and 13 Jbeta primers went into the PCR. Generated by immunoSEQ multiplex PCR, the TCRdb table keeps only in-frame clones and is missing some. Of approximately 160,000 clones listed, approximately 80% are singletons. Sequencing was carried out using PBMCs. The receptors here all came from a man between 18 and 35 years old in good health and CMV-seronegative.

The CDR3 region is CASRLQGSTDTQYF. The CDR3 region has the DNA TGTGCCAGCAGATTACAGGGTAGCACAGATACGCAGTATTTT. The V and J genes are TRBV2 and TRBJ2-3, with D possibly matching TRBD1 (6 bases). Germline loops: CDR1 SNHLY, CDR2 FYNNEI. V lost 6 bases, J lost 0 bases, and 10 bases lay in between. The CDR3 sequence is 14 residues long.

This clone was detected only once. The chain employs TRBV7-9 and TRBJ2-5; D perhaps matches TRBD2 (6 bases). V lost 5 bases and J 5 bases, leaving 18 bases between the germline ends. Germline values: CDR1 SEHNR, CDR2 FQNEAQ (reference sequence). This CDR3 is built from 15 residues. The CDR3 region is CASSPRPRLEETQYF. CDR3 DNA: TGTGCCAGCAGCCCCAGACCAAGACTAGAGGAGACCCAGTACTTC.

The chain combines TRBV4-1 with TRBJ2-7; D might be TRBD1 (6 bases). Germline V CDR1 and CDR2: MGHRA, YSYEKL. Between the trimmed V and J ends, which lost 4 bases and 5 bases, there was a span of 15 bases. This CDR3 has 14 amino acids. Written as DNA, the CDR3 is TGCGCCAGCAGCCCGACCCAGGGGAACGACGAGCAGTACTTC. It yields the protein CASSPTQGNDEQYF.